The clone carrying this T cell receptor beta chain occurred once. The antigen is unknown. The data belong to a study of cytomegalovirus exposure and HLA in healthy donors. Whole-study findings and limits: TCR beta chains numbering more than 150 were designated cytomegalovirus-associated. The availability of immune exposure information extended only to CMV serostatus. Several of the most significant clusters were apparently associated with common viral pathogens in a later analysis.

It was with 60 Vbeta and 13 Jbeta primers that the PCR ran. Method: immunoSEQ multiplex PCR; TCRdb's copy keeps in-frame clones and lacks some. The repertoire has over 150,000 clones, 80% to 90% of them found once; the top ten carry about 4.9%. Trimming removed 5 bases from V and 2 bases from J; junction bases left unmatched: 2. This CDR3 is 14 amino acids long. CDR1 and CDR2 from the germline V gene are SGHDT and YYEEEE. The chain uses TRBV5-6 and TRBJ2-1; TRBD2 aligns across 9 bases. Sequencing used PBMCs. This sequence was found in a girl between 5 and 17 years old in good health and CMV-seropositive. CDR3: CASSSSGAYNEQFF. The CDR3 region has the DNA TGTGCCAGCAGTTCTAGCGGGGCCTACAATGAGCAGTTCTTC.